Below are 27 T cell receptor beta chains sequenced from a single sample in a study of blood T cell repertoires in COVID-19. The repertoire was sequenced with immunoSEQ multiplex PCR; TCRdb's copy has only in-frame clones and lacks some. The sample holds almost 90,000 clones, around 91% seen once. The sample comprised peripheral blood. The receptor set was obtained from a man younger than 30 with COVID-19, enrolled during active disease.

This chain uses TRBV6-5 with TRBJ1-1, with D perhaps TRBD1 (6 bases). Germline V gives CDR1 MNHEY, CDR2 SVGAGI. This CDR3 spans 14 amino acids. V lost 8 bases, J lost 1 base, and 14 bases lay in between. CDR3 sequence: CASCQGQPNTEAFF. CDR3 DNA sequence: TGTGCCAGCTGTCAGGGGCAGCCGAACACTGAAGCTTTCTTT.

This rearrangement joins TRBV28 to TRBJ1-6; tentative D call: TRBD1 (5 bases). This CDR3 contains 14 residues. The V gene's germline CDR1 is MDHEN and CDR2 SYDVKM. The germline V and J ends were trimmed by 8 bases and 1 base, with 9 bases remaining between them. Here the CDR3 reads CASGGGSYNSPLHF. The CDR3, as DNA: TGTGCCAGCGGGGGGGGTTCCTATAATTCACCCCTCCACTTT.

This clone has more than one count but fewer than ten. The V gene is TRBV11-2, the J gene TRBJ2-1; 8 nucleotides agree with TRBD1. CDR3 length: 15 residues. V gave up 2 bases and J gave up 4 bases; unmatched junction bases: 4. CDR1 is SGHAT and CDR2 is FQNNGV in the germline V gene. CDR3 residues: CASSLSGQDYNEQFF. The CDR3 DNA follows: TGTGCCAGCAGCTTATCGGGACAGGATTACAATGAGCAGTTCTTC.

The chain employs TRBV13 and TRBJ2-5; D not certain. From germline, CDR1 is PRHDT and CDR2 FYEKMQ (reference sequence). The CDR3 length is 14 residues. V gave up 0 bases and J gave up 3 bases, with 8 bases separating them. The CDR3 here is CASSLGDSEETQYF. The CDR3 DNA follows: TGTGCCAGCAGCTTAGGTGATTCAGAAGAGACCCAGTACTTC.

In DNA form, the CDR3 reads TGTGCCAGCAGTCCCGACAGGGCTAATCAGCCCCAGCATTTT. Translating it yields CASSPDRANQPQHF. The V and J genes are TRBV6-5 and TRBJ1-5; the match to TRBD1 covers 7 bases. V trimming: 5 bases; J trimming: 4 bases; junction bases outside the gene matches: 5. Germline loops: CDR1 MNHEY, CDR2 SVGAGI. The CDR3 sequence is 14 residues long.

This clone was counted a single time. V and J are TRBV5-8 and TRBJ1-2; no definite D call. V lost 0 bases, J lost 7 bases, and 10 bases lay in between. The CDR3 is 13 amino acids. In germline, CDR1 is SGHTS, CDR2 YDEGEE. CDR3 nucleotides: TGTGCCAGCAGCTTGGCCTACCCCCTTGGCTACACCTTC. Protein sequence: CASSLAYPLGYTF.

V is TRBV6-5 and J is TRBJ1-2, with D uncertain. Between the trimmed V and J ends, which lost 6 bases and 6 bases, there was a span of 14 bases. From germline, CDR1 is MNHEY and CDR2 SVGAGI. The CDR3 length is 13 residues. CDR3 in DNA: TGTGCCAGCAGCCCCGGGTCAAACAATGGCTACACCTTC. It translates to CASSPGSNNGYTF.

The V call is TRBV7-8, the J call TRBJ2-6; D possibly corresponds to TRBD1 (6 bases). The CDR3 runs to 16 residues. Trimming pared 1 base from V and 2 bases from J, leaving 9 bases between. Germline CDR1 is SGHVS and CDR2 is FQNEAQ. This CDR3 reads CASSLVGGTGANVLTF. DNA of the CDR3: TGTGCCAGCAGCTTAGTAGGGGGTACTGGGGCCAACGTCCTGACTTTC.

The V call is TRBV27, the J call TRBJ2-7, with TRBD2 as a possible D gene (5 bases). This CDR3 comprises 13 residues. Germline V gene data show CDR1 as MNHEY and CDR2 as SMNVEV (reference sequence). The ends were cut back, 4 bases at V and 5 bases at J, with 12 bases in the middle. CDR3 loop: CASSYAGGNEQYF. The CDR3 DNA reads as TGTGCCAGCAGTTATGCAGGAGGAAACGAGCAGTACTTC.

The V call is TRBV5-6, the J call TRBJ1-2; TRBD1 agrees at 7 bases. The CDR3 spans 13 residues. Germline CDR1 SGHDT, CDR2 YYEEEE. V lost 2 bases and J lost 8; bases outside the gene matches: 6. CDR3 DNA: TGTGCCAGCAGCTTCGACAGGGCGGCCGGCTACACCTTC. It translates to CASSFDRAAGYTF.

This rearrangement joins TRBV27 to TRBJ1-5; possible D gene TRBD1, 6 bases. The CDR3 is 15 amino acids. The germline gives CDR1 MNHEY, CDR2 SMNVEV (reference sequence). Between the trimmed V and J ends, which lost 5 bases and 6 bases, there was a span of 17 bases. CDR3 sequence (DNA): TGTGCCAGCAGTCCCAGGGGCGGAAGGAGTCAGCCCCAGCATTTT. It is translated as CASSPRGGRSQPQHF.

The CDR3 loop reads CASSQLTGSNTEAFF. The CDR3 DNA is TGTGCCAGCAGCCAATTGACAGGGTCGAACACTGAAGCTTTCTTT. This rearrangement joins TRBV7-2 to TRBJ1-1; 7 nucleotides align to TRBD1. V lost 5 bases to trimming and J lost 1 base; unmatched junction nucleotides: 7. Looked up from germline, CDR1 is SGHTA and CDR2 is FQGNSA. The CDR3 runs 15 residues.

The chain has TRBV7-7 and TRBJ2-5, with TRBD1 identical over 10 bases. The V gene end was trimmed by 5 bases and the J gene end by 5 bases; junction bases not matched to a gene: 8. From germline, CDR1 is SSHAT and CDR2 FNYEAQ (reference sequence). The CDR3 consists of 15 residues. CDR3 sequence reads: CASSRTTGGLETQYF. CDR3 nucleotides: TGTGCCAGCAGCCGTACGACAGGGGGCTTGGAGACCCAGTACTTC.

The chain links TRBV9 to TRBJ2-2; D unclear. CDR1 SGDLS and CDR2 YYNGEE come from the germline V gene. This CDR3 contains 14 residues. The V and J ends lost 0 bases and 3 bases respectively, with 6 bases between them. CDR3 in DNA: TGTGCCAGCAGCGTAGGCGGTGACACCGGGGAGCTGTTTTTT. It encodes CASSVGGDTGELFF.

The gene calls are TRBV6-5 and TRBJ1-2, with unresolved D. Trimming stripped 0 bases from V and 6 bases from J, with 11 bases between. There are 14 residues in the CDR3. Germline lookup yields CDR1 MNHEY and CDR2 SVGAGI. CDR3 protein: CASSYSGEVDGYTF. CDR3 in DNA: TGTGCCAGCAGTTACTCTGGGGAGGTCGATGGCTACACCTTC.

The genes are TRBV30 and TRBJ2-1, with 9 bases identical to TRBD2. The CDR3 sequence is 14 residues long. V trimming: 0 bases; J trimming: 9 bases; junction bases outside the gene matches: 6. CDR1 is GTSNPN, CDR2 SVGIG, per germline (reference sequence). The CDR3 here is CAWSVRAGGAEQFF. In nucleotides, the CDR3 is TGTGCCTGGAGTGTACGAGCGGGGGGAGCTGAGCAGTTCTTC. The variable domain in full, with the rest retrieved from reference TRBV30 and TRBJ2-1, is SQTIHQWPATLVQPVGSPLSLECTVEGTSNPNLYWYRQAAGRGLQLLFYSVGIGQISSEVPQNLSASRPQDRQFILSSKKLLLSDSGFYLCAWSVRAGGAEQFFGPGTRLTVL.

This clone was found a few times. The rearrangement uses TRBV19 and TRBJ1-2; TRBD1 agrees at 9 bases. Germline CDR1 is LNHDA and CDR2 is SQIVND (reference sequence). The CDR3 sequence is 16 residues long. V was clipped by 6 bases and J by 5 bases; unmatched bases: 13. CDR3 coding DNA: TGTGCCAGTAGATATGATCCGACAGGGGGAAGGTATGGCTACACCTTC. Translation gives CASRYDPTGGRYGYTF.

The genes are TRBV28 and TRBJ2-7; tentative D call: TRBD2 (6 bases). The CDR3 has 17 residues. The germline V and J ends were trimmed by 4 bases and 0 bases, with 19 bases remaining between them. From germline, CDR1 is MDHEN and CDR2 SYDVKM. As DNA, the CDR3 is TGTGCCAGCAGTTCCCACTCCGGGGCGGGGAGCTCCTACGAGCAGTACTTC. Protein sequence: CASSSHSGAGSSYEQYF.

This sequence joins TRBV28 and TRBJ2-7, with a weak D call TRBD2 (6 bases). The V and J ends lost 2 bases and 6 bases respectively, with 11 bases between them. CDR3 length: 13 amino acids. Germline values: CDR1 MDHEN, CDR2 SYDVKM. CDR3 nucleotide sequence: TGTGCCAGCAGTTTAACGGGAGTCGTCGAGCAGTACTTC. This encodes CASSLTGVVEQYF.

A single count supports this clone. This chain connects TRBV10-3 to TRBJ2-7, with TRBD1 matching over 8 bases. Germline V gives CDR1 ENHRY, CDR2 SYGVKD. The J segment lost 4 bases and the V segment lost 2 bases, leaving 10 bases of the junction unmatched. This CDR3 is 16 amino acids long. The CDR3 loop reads CAISETPGQEAYEQYF. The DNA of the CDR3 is TGTGCCATCAGTGAGACCCCGGGACAGGAGGCGTACGAGCAGTACTTC.

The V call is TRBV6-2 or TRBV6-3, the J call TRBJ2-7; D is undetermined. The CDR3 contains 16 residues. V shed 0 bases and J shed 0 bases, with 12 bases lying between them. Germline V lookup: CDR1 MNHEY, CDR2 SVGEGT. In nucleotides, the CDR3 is TGTGCCAGCAGTTACTCGGCAGACACGGTCTCCTACGAGCAGTACTTC. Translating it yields CASSYSADTVSYEQYF.

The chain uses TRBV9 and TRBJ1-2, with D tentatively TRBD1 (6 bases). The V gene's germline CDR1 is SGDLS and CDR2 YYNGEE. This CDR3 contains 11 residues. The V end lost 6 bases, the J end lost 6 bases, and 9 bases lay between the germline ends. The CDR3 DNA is TGTGCCAGCAAAAGGGGGAATGGCTACACCTTC. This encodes CASKRGNGYTF.

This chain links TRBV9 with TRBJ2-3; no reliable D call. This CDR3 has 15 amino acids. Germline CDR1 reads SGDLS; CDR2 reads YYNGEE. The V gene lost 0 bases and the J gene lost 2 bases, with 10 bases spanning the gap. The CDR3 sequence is CASSVGLSYTDTQYF. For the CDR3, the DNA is TGTGCCAGCAGCGTAGGTTTGAGTTACACAGATACGCAGTATTTT.

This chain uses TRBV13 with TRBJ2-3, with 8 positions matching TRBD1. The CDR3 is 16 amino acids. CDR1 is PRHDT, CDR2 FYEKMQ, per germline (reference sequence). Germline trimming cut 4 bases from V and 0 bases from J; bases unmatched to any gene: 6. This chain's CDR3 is CASSSRTGTSTDTQYF. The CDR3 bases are TGTGCCAGCAGCTCCCGGACAGGGACTAGCACAGATACGCAGTATTTT.

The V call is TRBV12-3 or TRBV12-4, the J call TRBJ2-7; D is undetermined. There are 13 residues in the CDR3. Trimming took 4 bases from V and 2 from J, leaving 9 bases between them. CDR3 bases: TGTGCCAGCAGTTATCCGGGTGCCTACGAGCAGTACTTC. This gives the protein CASSYPGAYEQYF.

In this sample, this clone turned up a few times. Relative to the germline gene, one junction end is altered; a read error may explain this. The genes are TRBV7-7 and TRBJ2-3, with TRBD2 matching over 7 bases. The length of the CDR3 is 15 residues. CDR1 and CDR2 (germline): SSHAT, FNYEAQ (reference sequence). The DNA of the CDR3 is TGTGCTAGCAGCTTATCTAGCGGCCCCGGAGATACGCAGTATTTT. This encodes CASSLSSGPGDTQYF.

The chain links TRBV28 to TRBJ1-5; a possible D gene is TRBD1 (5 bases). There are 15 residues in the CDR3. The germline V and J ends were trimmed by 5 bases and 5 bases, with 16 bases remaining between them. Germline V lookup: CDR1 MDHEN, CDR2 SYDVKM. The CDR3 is CASSPPTGGDQPQHF. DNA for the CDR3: TGTGCCAGCAGTCCGCCGACGGGGGGAGATCAGCCCCAGCATTTT.